The 10 T cell receptor beta chains below come from one sample, sequenced in a study of T cells after yellow fever vaccination. From the 5' RACE reads, TCRdb called clonotypes with MiXCR, one entry per CDR3 protein. The sample has some 260,000 distinct CDR3 sequences, roughly 4.8% seen once. Specimen: CD4+ T cells sorted from PBMCs, collected on the day of the yellow fever booster vaccination. These receptors were obtained from a man aged 18 to 29 who received the YFV17D yellow fever vaccine.

This clonotype was seen at least ten times. V usage is TRBV7-9 and J usage is TRBJ1-1; maybe TRBD1 (5 bases). CDR3 length: 13 amino acids. The V end lost 8 bases, the J end lost 1 base, and 11 bases lay between the germline ends. Germline V gene sequence: CDR1 SEHNR, CDR2 FQNEAQ (reference sequence). The CDR3 here is CASSRVANTEAFF. In DNA, the CDR3 is TGTGCCAGCTCCAGGGTGGCGAACACTGAAGCTTTCTTT.

This clonotype was counted ten times or more. V gene TRBV5-1 combines with J gene TRBJ2-2, with D perhaps TRBD1 (5 bases). Trimming cost V 6 bases and J 0 bases, with 9 bases left between them. This CDR3 has 14 amino acids. The germline CDR1 and CDR2 sequences are SGHRS and YFSETQ. CDR3 DNA sequence: TGCGCCAGCAAGACAGCCTCGAACACCGGGGAGCTGTTTTTT. It is translated as CASKTASNTGELFF. Supplemented by reference TRBV5-1 and TRBJ2-2, the full variable domain reads KAGVTQTPRYLIKTRGQQVTLSCSPISGHRSVSWYQQTPGQGLQFLFEYFSETQRNKGNFPGRFSGRQFSNSRSEMNVSTLELGDSALYLCASKTASNTGELFFGEGSRLTVL.

Ten or more counts support this clonotype. This chain connects TRBV4-2 to TRBJ1-2; TRBD1 might be the D (6 bases). The CDR3 consists of 13 residues. The V gene lost 1 base and the J gene lost 5 bases, with 8 bases spanning the gap. The germline gives CDR1 LGHNA, CDR2 YNFKEQ. CDR3 nucleotides: TGTGCCAGCAGCCAAGGGACAGAATATGGCTACACCTTC. This gives the protein CASSQGTEYGYTF.

This clonotype was seen only a few times. The chain links TRBV6-2 or TRBV6-3 to TRBJ1-2, with D tentatively TRBD1 (5 bases). The germline V gene has CDR1 MNHEY and CDR2 SVGEGT. CDR3 size: 14 residues. Trimming cost V 6 bases and J 2 bases, with 13 bases left between them. CDR3: CASRRSDKNYGYTF. The CDR3 DNA reads as TGTGCCAGCAGGCGATCGGACAAAAACTATGGCTACACCTTC.

The chain recombines TRBV7-8 with TRBJ1-1; D unresolved. The germline V gene encodes CDR1 SGHVS and CDR2 FQNEAQ. Trimming took off 3 bases at V and 3 bases at J, with 8 bases between the two ends. The CDR3 contains 13 residues. CDR3 in amino acids: CASSFQLHTEAFF. The CDR3 DNA reads as TGTGCCAGCAGCTTCCAACTTCACACTGAAGCTTTCTTT.

V is TRBV12-3 or TRBV12-4 and J is TRBJ2-4; 7 nucleotides align to TRBD1. The J segment lost 1 base and the V segment lost 8 bases, leaving 5 bases of the junction unmatched. This CDR3 is 14 amino acids long. The chain's CDR3 is CASLRQGAKNIQYF. DNA of the CDR3: TGTGCCAGCTTGCGACAGGGCGCCAAAAACATTCAGTACTTC.

This clonotype has a count of ten or more. This chain uses TRBV7-8 with TRBJ1-5; D is unresolved. This CDR3 has 13 amino acids. The germline V gene has CDR1 SGHVS and CDR2 FQNEAQ. Trimming pared 3 bases from V and 5 bases from J, leaving 8 bases between. The CDR3 spells CASSLAQDQPQHF. In nucleotides, the CDR3 is TGTGCCAGCAGCTTGGCACAAGATCAGCCCCAGCATTTT.

This sequence joins TRBV21-1 and TRBJ1-2; TRBD1, the table's D call, lacks a check against the DNA. TRBV21-1 counts as a pseudogene. CDR3 length: 15 residues. CDR3 in DNA: TGTGCCAGCAGCGACGTTGCTGGGGGTTGTCGTGGCTACACCTTC. It encodes CASSDVAGGCRGYTF.

This clonotype was counted only a few times. The J gene is TRBJ1-5, the V gene TRBV18; maybe TRBD1 (5 bases). The CDR3 covers 12 residues. The ends were cut back, 6 bases at V and 5 bases at J, with 8 bases in the middle. The germline gives CDR1 KGHSH, CDR2 LQKENI. CDR3 nucleotide sequence: TGTGCCAGCTCCTGGGGCGATCAGCCCCAGCATTTT. It codes for CASSWGDQPQHF.

This clonotype was seen a handful of times. The chain is built from TRBV18 and TRBJ2-1; D call uncertain. The CDR3 spans 13 residues. The ends were cut back, 7 bases at V and 5 bases at J, with 12 bases in the middle. The germline V gene has CDR1 KGHSH and CDR2 LQKENI. CDR3 in DNA: TGTGCCAGCTTCTCCATTAGGGACAATGAGCAGTTCTTC. Protein: CASFSIRDNEQFF. Based on the CDR3 plus reference TRBV18 and TRBJ2-1, the full variable domain is NAGVMQNPRHLVRRRGQEARLRCSPMKGHSHVYWYRQLPEEGLKFMVYLQKENIIDESGMPKERFSAEFPKEGPSILRIQQVVRGDSAAYFCASFSIRDNEQFFGPGTRLTVL.